These 14 T cell receptor beta chains were sequenced from one sample in a study of a mutant IDH1 vaccine in newly diagnosed glioma. The antigens of these receptors remain unknown. As for time point: week 11, during vaccination. Every vaccination contained 300 ug of the mutant IDH1 20-mer peptide and was paired with topical imiquimod. TCRdb keeps only in-frame clones here, not all; method: immunoSEQ multiplex PCR. The sample has 23,000 or so clones, 65% to 80% seen once; the top ten hold around 7.5%. Sequencing was performed on PBMCs, taken from a glioma patient whose treatment included an IDH1 peptide vaccine. These receptors all come from a man aged 40-55 years with glioma.

This clone appeared a single time. J is TRBJ2-3 and V is TRBV7-2; 7 bases match TRBD1. Germline V gene data show CDR1 as SGHTA and CDR2 as FQGNSA. The V gene end was trimmed by 5 bases and the J gene end by 5 bases; junction bases not matched to a gene: 4. CDR3 size: 13 residues. In DNA form, the CDR3 reads TGTGCCAGCAGCATGAGGGACAGAGATACGCAGTATTTT. Amino acid sequence: CASSMRDRDTQYF. The full variable domain, completed using reference TRBV7-2 and TRBJ2-3, is GAGVSQSPSNKVTEKGKDVELRCDPISGHTALYWYRQSLGQGLEFLIYFQGNSAPDKSGLPSDRFSAERTGGSVSTLTIQRTQQEDSAVYLCASSMRDRDTQYFGPGTRLTVL.

The sample holds a few counts of this clone. V gene TRBV5-6 combines with J gene TRBJ1-1; D not certain. Germline V lookup: CDR1 SGHDT, CDR2 YYEEEE. The CDR3 loop spans 14 amino acids. The germline V and J ends were trimmed by 4 bases and 0 bases, with 10 bases remaining between them. The CDR3 DNA is TGTGCCAGCAGCCCACGATCATTGAACACTGAAGCTTTCTTT. Its translation is CASSPRSLNTEAFF.

The chain joins TRBV6-5 to TRBJ2-1; D is possibly TRBD2 (6 bases). The CDR3 covers 16 residues. Germline values: CDR1 MNHEY, CDR2 SVGAGI. V was cut by 0 bases and J by 5 bases, with 14 bases left in between. CDR3 sequence: CASSYSEGSGDNEQFF. Here the CDR3 DNA reads TGTGCCAGCAGTTACTCGGAGGGGTCGGGGGACAATGAGCAGTTCTTC.

The chain carries TRBV19 and TRBJ2-7; D might be TRBD1 (7 bases). V gave up 7 bases and J gave up 3 bases, with 16 bases separating them. Germline lookup yields CDR1 LNHDA and CDR2 SQIVND (reference sequence). The CDR3 consists of 14 residues. In DNA form, the CDR3 reads TGTGCCAGTACCCCAGGAGGGGGCATCTACGAGCAGTACTTC. This translates into CASTPGGGIYEQYF.

The chain is built from TRBV4-3 and TRBJ1-1; possibly TRBD1 for D (5 bases). Germline V gene data show CDR1 as LGHNA and CDR2 as YSLEER. CDR3 length: 15 amino acids. V dropped 1 base and J dropped 5 bases, with 14 bases sitting between them. The CDR3 DNA is TGCGCCAGCAGCCAAGGGACTGAGGGACGGACTGAAGCTTTCTTT. It translates to CASSQGTEGRTEAFF.

The chain is built from TRBV30 and TRBJ1-1; no clear D gene. Per the germline V gene, CDR1 is GTSNPN and CDR2 is SVGIG (reference sequence). Deletions cut 0 bases from V and 4 bases from J, with 9 bases between. The CDR3 contains 13 residues. CDR3 sequence reads: CAWSVLRFTEAFF. For the CDR3, the DNA is TGTGCCTGGAGTGTACTACGTTTCACTGAAGCTTTCTTT. Combining the CDR3 with reference TRBV30 and TRBJ1-1 gives the whole variable domain SQTIHQWPATLVQPVGSPLSLECTVEGTSNPNLYWYRQAAGRGLQLLFYSVGIGQISSEVPQNLSASRPQDRQFILSSKKLLLSDSGFYLCAWSVLRFTEAFFGQGTRLTVV.

This clone was recorded a few times. The CDR3, as DNA: TGTGCCTGGAGTGTAGCAGGGGTCAACTATGGCTACACCTTC. It encodes CAWSVAGVNYGYTF. The chain carries TRBV30 and TRBJ1-2, with a tentative D call TRBD1 (6 bases). Between the trimmed V and J ends, which lost 0 bases and 2 bases, there was a span of 10 bases. This CDR3 contains 14 residues. The germline CDR1 and CDR2 sequences are GTSNPN and SVGIG (reference sequence).

The chain combines TRBV6-5 with TRBJ2-1; the match to TRBD2 covers 8 bases. In germline, CDR1 is MNHEY, CDR2 SVGAGI. The CDR3 spans 15 residues. J lost 5 bases, V lost 4 bases, and 7 bases had no gene match. The CDR3 sequence: CASSSLAGTDNEQFF. DNA of the CDR3: TGTGCCAGCAGTTCTTTAGCGGGGACGGACAATGAGCAGTTCTTC.

The V and J genes are TRBV15 and TRBJ1-2; D is perhaps TRBD1 (5 bases). Trimming stripped 0 bases from V and 10 bases from J, with 18 bases between. CDR1 LNHNV and CDR2 YYDKDF come from the germline V gene (reference sequence). This CDR3 spans 15 amino acids. CDR3 sequence reads: CATSRDVGVGNFYTF. CDR3 DNA sequence: TGTGCCACCAGCAGAGATGTGGGGGTGGGCAATTTCTACACCTTC.

The chain couples TRBV7-2 to TRBJ2-1; 7 bases match TRBD2. There are 15 residues in the CDR3. After removal of 0 bases from V and 3 bases from J, the junction contained 2 bases not matched to a gene. CDR1 is SGHTA and CDR2 is FQGNSA in the germline V gene. The CDR3 loop is CASSLAGRDYNEQFF. CDR3 bases: TGTGCCAGCAGCTTAGCGGGGAGGGACTACAATGAGCAGTTCTTC.

This sequence joins TRBV5-1 and TRBJ2-7; D might be TRBD1 (5 bases). CDR1 is SGHRS, CDR2 YFSETQ, per germline. Trimming left V 0 bases short and J 3 bases short, with 16 bases between. There are 16 residues in the CDR3. The CDR3 bases are TGCGCCAGCAGCTTGGGGCGTCAGGGCGCGGTCTACGAGCAGTACTTC. This gives the protein CASSLGRQGAVYEQYF.

Concerning this clone: Within the sample, other DNA sequences also encode this same CDR3. V is TRBV5-1 and J is TRBJ2-7, with 7 positions matching TRBD1. CDR3 size: 14 residues. Unmatched junction bases numbered 9, after V lost 3 bases and J lost 6 bases. Germline V gene data show CDR1 as SGHRS and CDR2 as YFSETQ. In DNA, the CDR3 is TGCGCCAGCAGCTATAATGACAGGGTGGGCGAGCAGTACTTC. Translating it yields CASSYNDRVGEQYF.

The gene calls are TRBV18 and TRBJ2-1; 9 bases are a match to TRBD1. This CDR3 spans 14 amino acids. Germline assignment: CDR1 KGHSH and CDR2 LQKENI. V dropped 1 base and J dropped 6; count of bases not matched to a gene: 1. This CDR3 reads CASSPQTGGNEQFF. Written as DNA, the CDR3 is TGTGCCAGCTCACCACAGACAGGGGGCAATGAGCAGTTCTTC.

The chain couples TRBV2 to TRBJ2-3; the match to TRBD2 covers 13 bases. V lost 6 bases to trimming and J lost 6 bases; unmatched junction nucleotides: 9. Germline V gene lookup returns CDR1 SNHLY and CDR2 FYNNEI. The CDR3 is 16 residues long. CDR3 residues: CASSPRALAGGDTQYF. DNA of the CDR3: TGTGCCAGCAGCCCAAGGGCACTAGCGGGAGGGGATACGCAGTATTTT.